This T cell receptor (beta chain) is drawn from a study of post-analysis software for immune sequencing data. Whole-study findings and limits: Included in a set of roughly five TRBV segments more frequent in patients than controls were TRBV5-6, TRBV5-1 and TRBV20-1.

Unique molecular identifiers were present in the TCR beta cDNA libraries. TCRdb reprocessed the PCR reads via MiXCR and lists one record per CDR3 protein. The sample includes about 800,000 distinct CDR3 sequences, roughly 27% of them seen just once. The V end lost 5 bases, the J end lost 0 bases, and 7 bases lay between the germline ends. This CDR3 comprises 14 residues. This clonotype was counted only a few times. Its antigen is unknown. The sample was blood. The source is a girl aged 10-17 years with multiple sclerosis. The chain has TRBV12-3 or TRBV12-4 and TRBJ1-4; D unresolved. CDR3 loop: CASSPSATNEKLFF. The CDR3, as DNA: TGTGCCAGCAGTCCTAGCGCAACTAATGAAAAACTGTTTTTT.